Given below is one T cell receptor (beta chain) in context. Clones were read by immunoSEQ multiplex PCR, and TCRdb kept only the in-frame ones, dropping some. This sample has 55,000 to 80,000 clones, with around 82% found just once. This specimen belongs to a study of blood T cell repertoires in COVID-19. Study as a whole: Samples of COVID-19 (acute and convalescent) were obtained from the United States, Italy and Spain.

Germline loops: CDR1 SGHNT, CDR2 YYREEE (reference sequence). With 6 bases clipped from V and 9 bases from J, the junction kept 3 bases outside the gene matches. This CDR3 has 11 amino acids. The genes are TRBV5-4 and TRBJ2-1, with 7 bases lining up with TRBD1. Sequenced material: peripheral blood. This TCR came from a man in his fifties or sixties with active COVID-19. This CDR3 reads CASITGVEQFF. In nucleotides, the CDR3 is TGTGCCAGCATCACAGGGGTTGAGCAGTTCTTC. The variable domain in full, completed from reference TRBV5-4 and TRBJ2-1, reads ETGVTQSPTHLIKTRGQQVTLRCSSQSGHNTVSWYQQALGQGPQFIFQYYREEENGRGNFPPRFSGLQFPNYSSELNVNALELDDSALYLCASITGVEQFFGPGTRLTVL.